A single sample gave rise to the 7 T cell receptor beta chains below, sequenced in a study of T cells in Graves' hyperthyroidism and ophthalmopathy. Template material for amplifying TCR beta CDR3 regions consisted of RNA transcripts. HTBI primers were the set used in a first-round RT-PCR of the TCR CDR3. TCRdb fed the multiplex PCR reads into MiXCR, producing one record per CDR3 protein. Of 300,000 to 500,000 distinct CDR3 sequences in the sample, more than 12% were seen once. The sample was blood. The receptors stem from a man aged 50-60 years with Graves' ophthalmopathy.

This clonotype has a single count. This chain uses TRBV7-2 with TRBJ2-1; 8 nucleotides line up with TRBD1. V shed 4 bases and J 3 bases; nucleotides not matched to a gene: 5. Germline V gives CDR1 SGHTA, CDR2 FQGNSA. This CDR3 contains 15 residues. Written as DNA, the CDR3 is TGTGCCAGCAGCTACGGACAGGGAGTCTACAATGAGCAGTTCTTC. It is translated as CASSYGQGVYNEQFF.

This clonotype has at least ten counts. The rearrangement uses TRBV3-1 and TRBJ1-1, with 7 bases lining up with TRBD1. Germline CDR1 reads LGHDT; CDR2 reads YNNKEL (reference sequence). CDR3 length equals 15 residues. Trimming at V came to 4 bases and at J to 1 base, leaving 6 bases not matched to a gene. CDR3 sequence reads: CASSRLDRANTEAFF. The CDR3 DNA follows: TGTGCCAGCAGCCGACTAGACAGGGCGAACACTGAAGCTTTCTTT. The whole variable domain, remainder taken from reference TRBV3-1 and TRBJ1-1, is DTAVSQTPKYLVTQMGNDKSIKCEQNLGHDTMYWYKQDSKKFLKIMFSYNNKELIINETVPNRFSPKSPDKAHLNLHINSLELGDSAVYFCASSRLDRANTEAFFGQGTRLTVV.

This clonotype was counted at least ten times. DNA for the CDR3: TGTGCCAGCAGTGGCCTAGGGACGTTCCCTAAGGAGACCCAGTACTTC. Translating gives CASSGLGTFPKETQYF. The chain carries TRBV12-3 or TRBV12-4 and TRBJ2-5; tentatively, D is TRBD1 or TRBD2 (5 bases each). CDR3 length: 16 amino acids. Trimming shortened V by 5 bases and J by 5 bases, and 21 bases separated the two germline ends.

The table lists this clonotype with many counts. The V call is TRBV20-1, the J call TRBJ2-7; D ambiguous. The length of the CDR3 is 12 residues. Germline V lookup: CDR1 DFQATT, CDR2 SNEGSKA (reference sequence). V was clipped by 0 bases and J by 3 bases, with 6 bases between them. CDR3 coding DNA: TGCAGTGCTAGAGACAGACTCTACGAGCAGTACTTC. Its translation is CSARDRLYEQYF.

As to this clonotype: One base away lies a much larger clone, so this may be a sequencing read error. CDR3 in DNA: TGTGCCATTGCGACAGGGATGGACGAGACCCAGCACTTC. Translation: CAIATGMDETQHF. The genes are TRBV28 and TRBJ2-5, with 7 bases that match TRBD1. This CDR3 comprises 13 residues. Germline loops: CDR1 MDHEN, CDR2 SYDVKM.

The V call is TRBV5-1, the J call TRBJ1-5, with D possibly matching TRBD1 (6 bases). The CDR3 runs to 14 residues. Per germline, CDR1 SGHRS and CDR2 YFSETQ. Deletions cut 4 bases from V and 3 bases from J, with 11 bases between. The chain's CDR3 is CASSAGTFNQPQHF. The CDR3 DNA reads TGCGCCAGCAGCGCCGGGACATTCAATCAGCCCCAGCATTTT.

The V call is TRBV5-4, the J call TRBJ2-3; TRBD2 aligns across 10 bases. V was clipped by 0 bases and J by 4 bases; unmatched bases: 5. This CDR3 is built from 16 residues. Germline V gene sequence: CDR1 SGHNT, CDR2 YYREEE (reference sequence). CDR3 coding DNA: TGTGCCAGCAGCTTGGTGCAGCGGGAGGGCCCAGATACGCAGTATTTT. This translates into CASSLVQREGPDTQYF.